The rows below give T cell receptor beta chains drawn from one sample of a study of identical twins. TCRdb ran MiXCR on the 5' RACE reads and lists one entry per CDR3 protein. The sample has 300,000 to 400,000 distinct CDR3 sequences, 9% to 10% seen once. The sequenced material came from naive T cells sorted from blood. The receptors shown here come from a woman in her forties or fifties in good health. Both conserved end residues are part of each CDR3. The D gene is left open where the match is weak. Clone sizes are given selectively: once, few, many, or a class where the clone is expanded.

j_call,d_call,v_call,clone_size,cdr3_aa,cdr3_nt
TRBJ1-1,TRBD1,TRBV19,few,CASGQGTGTEAFF,TGTGCCAGTGGACAGGGGACGGGCACTGAAGCTTTCTTT
TRBJ1-2,.,TRBV6-1,.,CASSGGGWGYTF,TGTGCCAGCAGTGGGGGAGGGTGGGGCTACACCTTC
TRBJ2-4,.,TRBV12-3/TRBV12-4,many,CASGSGEGNIQYF,TGTGCCAGCGGGTCAGGGGAAGGAAACATTCAGTACTTC
TRBJ2-7,.,TRBV12-3/TRBV12-4,few,CASSPSRLVSEQYF,TGTGCCAGCAGTCCAAGCCGGCTAGTTAGCGAGCAGTACTTC
TRBJ2-1,TRBD2,TRBV2,few,CASREQTSGEQFF,TGTGCCAGCAGGGAACAGACTAGCGGTGAGCAGTTCTTC
TRBJ2-5,.,TRBV24-1,.,CATSEYGQLQETQYF,TGTGCCACCAGTGAGTACGGACAGCTCCAAGAGACCCAGTACTTC
TRBJ2-7,.,TRBV5-1,many,CASRPSPDSYEQYF,TGCGCCAGCAGGCCCTCCCCGGACTCCTACGAGCAGTACTTC
TRBJ2-3,.,TRBV3-1,.,CASSRDYTTDTQYF,TGTGCCAGCAGCCGTGACTATACCACAGATACGCAGTATTTT
TRBJ2-1,TRBD2,TRBV24-1,.,CATSGTSGLSSYNEQFF,TGTGCCACCAGTGGGACTAGCGGGCTGAGCTCCTACAATGAGCAGTTCTTC
TRBJ2-3,TRBD2,TRBV10-3,many,CAIRTPQREGQDTQYF,TGTGCCATCAGGACCCCCCAGCGGGAGGGCCAAGATACGCAGTATTTT
TRBJ2-1,TRBD2,TRBV12-5,many,CASGLAPGTRAHGEQFF,TGTGCTAGTGGTTTGGCTCCCGGGACTAGGGCCCACGGTGAGCAGTTCTTC
TRBJ2-1,.,TRBV11-2,few,CASSLSGAVNEQFF,TGTGCCAGCAGCTTATCAGGGGCGGTCAATGAGCAGTTCTTC
TRBJ2-7,TRBD1,TRBV4-1,.,CASSQDGTGTLSYEQYF,TGCGCCAGCAGCCAAGATGGGACAGGAACCTTAAGCTACGAGCAGTACTTC
TRBJ2-1,.,TRBV15,many,CATSRVGLAINNEQFF,TGTGCCACCAGCAGAGTCGGGCTAGCGATTAACAATGAGCAGTTCTTC
TRBJ2-3,TRBD1,TRBV6-4,.,CASSDSLGGGTDTQYF,TGTGCCAGCAGTGACTCTCTAGGGGGCGGCACAGATACGCAGTATTTT
TRBJ1-1,.,TRBV7-9,few,CASSFGGSDTEAFF,TGTGCCAGCAGCTTTGGGGGGTCGGACACTGAAGCTTTCTTT
TRBJ2-5,TRBD2,TRBV20-1,many,CSAVRASGNQETQYF,TGCAGTGCTGTGAGGGCTAGCGGTAACCAAGAGACCCAGTACTTC
TRBJ2-1,TRBD1,TRBV24-1,many,CATAGTGLNEQFF,TGTGCCACGGCCGGGACAGGGCTGAATGAGCAGTTCTTC
TRBJ2-3,TRBD2,TRBV28,many,CASSSHAGGADTQYF,TGTGCCAGCAGTTCACATGCGGGAGGGGCAGATACGCAGTATTTT
TRBJ1-2,.,TRBV27,few,CASSSGTVPYGYTF,TGTGCCAGCAGTTCCGGGACCGTACCCTATGGCTACACCTTC
TRBJ1-1,.,TRBV5-1,many,CASSLGEGMNTEAFF,TGCGCCAGCAGCTTGGGGGAGGGGATGAACACTGAAGCTTTCTTT
TRBJ2-1,.,TRBV11-2,few,CASSLRRAAYNEQFF,TGTGCCAGCAGCTTACGGCGGGCCGCCTACAATGAGCAGTTCTTC
TRBJ2-5,.,TRBV5-1,.,CASSLVSTAQETQYF,TGCGCCAGCAGCTTGGTCTCAACAGCCCAAGAGACCCAGTACTTC
TRBJ2-7,.,TRBV27,.,CASSFGGDEQYF,TGTGCCAGCAGTTTCGGTGGGGACGAGCAGTACTTC
TRBJ2-1,TRBD2,TRBV2,.,CASSVGPLTSGRIHEQFF,TGTGCCAGCAGTGTGGGCCCTCTGACTAGCGGGAGGATCCATGAGCAGTTCTTC
TRBJ2-1,TRBD2,TRBV20-1,few,CSAAPRGGGYNEQFF,TGCAGTGCAGCCCCCCGAGGCGGGGGGTACAATGAGCAGTTCTTC
TRBJ2-2,.,TRBV5-1,few,CASRLESNTGELFF,TGCGCCAGCAGACTAGAGTCGAACACCGGGGAGCTGTTTTTT
TRBJ1-2,.,TRBV29-1,.,CSGQGTNYGYTF,TGCAGCGGCCAGGGAACCAACTATGGGTACACCTTC
TRBJ2-3,TRBD1,TRBV24-1,many,CATSRDSLTDTQYF,TGTGCCACCAGTCGGGACAGCCTCACAGATACGCAGTATTTT
TRBJ2-7,TRBD1,TRBV4-2,.,CASSQVGQGTYEQYF,TGTGCCAGCAGCCAAGTGGGACAGGGGACCTACGAGCAGTACTTC
TRBJ2-4,.,TRBV12-3/TRBV12-4,few,CASSLQQGAKNIQYF,TGTGCCAGCAGTCTCCAACAGGGAGCCAAAAACATTCAGTACTTC
TRBJ2-7,.,TRBV7-9,few,CASSPRVNIYEQYF,TGTGCCAGCAGCCCCCGGGTCAATATCTACGAGCAGTACTTC
TRBJ2-2,TRBD2,TRBV20-1,few,CSARDDQRDNTGELFF,TGCAGTGCTAGAGATGACCAGCGGGACAACACCGGGGAGCTGTTTTTT
TRBJ2-1,TRBD2,TRBV6-1,few,CASNLAGGNEQFF,TGTGCCAGCAACCTAGCGGGAGGGAATGAGCAGTTCTTC
TRBJ2-2,TRBD2,TRBV12-3/TRBV12-4,few,CASSWHGLAGPTNTGELFF,TGTGCCAGCAGTTGGCACGGACTAGCGGGGCCAACGAACACCGGGGAGCTGTTTTTT
TRBJ2-3,.,TRBV4-1,many,CATSTRETTDTQYF,TGCGCCACCAGCACTCGGGAAACGACAGATACGCAGTATTTT
TRBJ2-1,TRBD1,TRBV29-1,many,CSVADRGYNEQFF,TGCAGCGTTGCGGACAGGGGGTATAATGAGCAGTTCTTC
TRBJ1-2,.,TRBV6-2/TRBV6-3,many,CASRSDSRGYTF,TGTGCCAGCAGGAGCGACAGTCGGGGCTACACCTTC
TRBJ2-5,TRBD1,TRBV12-3/TRBV12-4,.,CASSPGTAAQETQYF,TGTGCCAGCAGTCCCGGGACAGCCGCCCAAGAGACCCAGTACTTC
TRBJ2-3,TRBD2,TRBV6-5,many,CASSYSSSGRDLDTQYF,TGTGCCAGCAGTTACTCCTCTAGCGGGAGAGACTTAGATACGCAGTATTTT
TRBJ2-1,TRBD2,TRBV27,many,CASSLLGLAGGPGDEQFF,TGTGCCAGCAGTTTATTGGGACTAGCGGGAGGGCCGGGCGATGAGCAGTTCTTC
TRBJ1-1,.,TRBV30,.,CAWSVQFNTEAFF,TGTGCCTGGAGTGTACAGTTCAACACTGAAGCTTTCTTT